This is a list of T cell receptor beta chains from one sample in a study of identical twins. TCRdb ran MiXCR on the 5' RACE reads and lists one entry per CDR3 protein. The sample consists of approximately 600,000 distinct CDR3 sequences, 7% to 7.5% of them appearing once. The data also belong to a second study, concerning yellow fever vaccine responses in identical twins.

The specimen sequenced was PBMCs. The receptors originated from a woman between 18 and 30 years old in good health. The CDR3 runs from the conserved cysteine through the conserved F or W. A D gene is named only where the DNA matches it firmly. Clone size appears in some rows only: once, few, many, or a class for an expanded clone.

size | D | J | V | DNA | CDR3
many | NA | TRBJ2-7 | TRBV7-9 | TGTGCCAGCAGCTCCGGACCATTCTACGAGCAGTACTTC | CASSSGPFYEQYF
NA | NA | TRBJ1-1 | TRBV3-1 | TGTGCCAGCAGCCAAGTTGCGATCAACACTGAAGCTTTCTTT | CASSQVAINTEAFF
many | NA | TRBJ2-2 | TRBV6-5 | TGTGCCAGCAGCTACGATGGGACTACCGGGGAGCTGTTTTTT | CASSYDGTTGELFF
NA | TRBD2 | TRBJ2-7 | TRBV20-1 | TGCAGTGCTAGAGATCATGAGGCTAGCGGAGCCACCTGGGGAAACGAGCAGTACTTC | CSARDHEASGATWGNEQYF
many | NA | TRBJ2-2 | TRBV4-2 | TGTGCCAGCAGCCTCGAGTCCACGAACACCGGGGAGCTGTTTTTT | CASSLESTNTGELFF
many | NA | TRBJ2-2 | TRBV13 | TGTGCCAGCAGCTCCACGGATTTGGAGCTGTTTTTT | CASSSTDLELFF
NA | NA | TRBJ2-1 | TRBV12-3/TRBV12-4 | TGTGCCAGTCTTGGACAGAGCTCCTACAATGAGCAGTTCTTC | CASLGQSSYNEQFF
NA | TRBD1 | TRBJ2-1 | TRBV29-1 | TGCAGCGACAAGACGACAGGGACCGATGAGCAGTTCTTC | CSDKTTGTDEQFF
many | NA | TRBJ1-5 | TRBV6-6 | TGTGCCAGCGGTGGGCAGGGCTCTCAGCCCCAGCATTTT | CASGGQGSQPQHF
NA | TRBD1 | TRBJ1-1 | TRBV29-1 | TGCAGCGTCCTACCGACAGGGGCGAACACTGAAGCTTTCTTT | CSVLPTGANTEAFF
many | TRBD2 | TRBJ2-3 | TRBV10-3 | TGTGCCAGCCTAGCGGGTATCACAGATACGCAGTATTTT | CASLAGITDTQYF
many | NA | TRBJ2-7 | TRBV7-9 | TGTGCCAGCAGCTTAGTAGGGTTCGAGCAGTACTTC | CASSLVGFEQYF
NA | NA | TRBJ2-5 | TRBV5-1 | TGCGCCAGCAGCACACAGGGTAAAGAGACCCAGTACTTC | CASSTQGKETQYF
many | TRBD2 | TRBJ2-1 | TRBV20-1 | TGCAGTGCTCCCCTTCCGGGACTAGCGATCAATGAGCAGTTCTTC | CSAPLPGLAINEQFF
NA | TRBD1 | TRBJ2-7 | TRBV27 | TGTGCCAGCAGCCCCGCCAACAGGGGCATGTCCTACGAGCAGTACTTC | CASSPANRGMSYEQYF
few | TRBD1 | TRBJ1-1 | TRBV13 | TGTGCCAGCAGTGACGGACAGGAAAACACTGAAGCTTTCTTT | CASSDGQENTEAFF
many | TRBD1 | TRBJ1-1 | TRBV3-1 | TGTGCCAGCAGCTCGACAGGGTTTTTCACTGAAGCTTTCTTT | CASSSTGFFTEAFF
few | NA | TRBJ2-5 | TRBV20-1 | TGCAGTGCTACGCCCCGAGAGGGGACACAAGAGACCCAGTACTTC | CSATPREGTQETQYF
NA | TRBD2 | TRBJ2-5 | TRBV20-1 | TGCAGTGCTAGAGTCCCCCTAGCGGGGTTTCAAGAGACCCAGTACTTC | CSARVPLAGFQETQYF
few | TRBD2 | TRBJ2-7 | TRBV20-1 | TGCAGTGCGACAACCCTTTCTAGCGGCCAGGAGCAGTACTTC | CSATTLSSGQEQYF
NA | NA | TRBJ2-1 | TRBV20-1 | TGCAGTGCTAGAGATCTTGAGGGTCCCTACAATGAGCAGTTCTTC | CSARDLEGPYNEQFF
many | NA | TRBJ1-2 | TRBV12-3/TRBV12-4 | TGTGCCAGCAGTTTAGCGCGGGCAGTCGGCGGCTACACCTTC | CASSLARAVGGYTF
NA | NA | TRBJ2-7 | TRBV24-1 | TGTGCCACCAGCTTTGGACCGGGACGCTACTCCTACGAGCAGTACTTC | CATSFGPGRYSYEQYF
NA | TRBD2 | TRBJ2-5 | TRBV5-1 | TGCGCCAGCAGCTTGGATAGCGGGAGATGGGAGACCCAGTACTTC | CASSLDSGRWETQYF
few | TRBD1 | TRBJ2-7 | TRBV7-6 | TGTGCCAGCAGCGCCGGGACAGGAATCTACGAGCAGTACTTC | CASSAGTGIYEQYF
few | NA | TRBJ1-4 | TRBV18 | TGTGCCAGCTCGGGAGGCCTGAATGAAAAACTGTTTTTT | CASSGGLNEKLFF
NA | NA | TRBJ2-3 | TRBV25-1 | TGTGCCAGCAGTGCCGGGGCCGAATCGGGACGGCGGACTAGCACAGATACGCAGTATTTT | CASSAGAESGRRTSTDTQYF
few | NA | TRBJ1-2 | TRBV12-3/TRBV12-4 | TGTGCCAGCAGTCCCCGGGCGGGTGGCTACACCTTC | CASSPRAGGYTF
few | TRBD2 | TRBJ2-3 | TRBV14 | TGTGCCAGCAGCCAACGGGGACTAGCGGGGTCGAATACGCAGTATTTT | CASSQRGLAGSNTQYF
NA | NA | TRBJ2-1 | TRBV27 | TGTGCCAGCAGTCGCGTCAGAAATGAGCAGTTCTTC | CASSRVRNEQFF
many | NA | TRBJ2-2 | TRBV6-5 | TGTGCCAGCAGTTCGGGGAGATACACCGGGGAGCTGTTTTTT | CASSSGRYTGELFF
many | TRBD1 | TRBJ2-3 | TRBV5-1 | TGCGCCAGCAGCAGTCCACAGGGGGCGAAAGATACGCAGTATTTT | CASSSPQGAKDTQYF
NA | NA | TRBJ2-2 | TRBV5-1 | TGCGCCAGCAGCCTTAGCGGTGGTTTCGCCGGGGAGCTGTTTTTT | CASSLSGGFAGELFF
NA | TRBD1 | TRBJ2-2 | TRBV19 | TGTGCCAGTAGTACCGGGACAGGGAGCACCGGGGAGCTGTTTTTT | CASSTGTGSTGELFF
few | NA | TRBJ2-1 | TRBV3-1 | TGTGCCAGCAGCCAAGGACTAGTGGGTGAGCAGTTCTTC | CASSQGLVGEQFF
few | NA | TRBJ2-5 | TRBV20-1 | TGCAGTGCTAGTTCCCCAATAGGGCCGGTGTTGGAGACCCAGTACTTC | CSASSPIGPVLETQYF
few | NA | TRBJ1-1 | TRBV5-1 | TGCGCCAGCAGCTCCGGGTCCCGCACTGAAGCTTTCTTT | CASSSGSRTEAFF
once | TRBD1 | TRBJ2-3 | TRBV12-3/TRBV12-4 | TGTGCCAGCAGTGACAGGGGGGCGGGCACAGATACGCAGTATTTT | CASSDRGAGTDTQYF
many | NA | TRBJ2-2 | TRBV7-6 | TGTGCCAGCAGCTTTTACACCGGGGAGCTGTTTTTT | CASSFYTGELFF